One and the same sample provided the 29 T cell receptor beta chains below, sequenced in a study of siplizumab effects on memory and regulatory T cells. This table comes from immunoSEQ multiplex PCR, and its TCRdb copy is limited to in-frame clones, with some not included. The sample lists over 65,000 clones, around 95% occurring once. Material for sequencing was CD8+ T cells sorted from blood. The receptors here all came from a human donor in good health.

The chain recombines TRBV14 with TRBJ2-1; D tentatively reads TRBD1 or TRBD2 (6 bases each). V gave up 4 bases and J gave up 9 bases, with 16 bases separating them. The CDR3 loop spans 14 amino acids. The germline CDR1 and CDR2 sequences are SGHDN and FVKESK. The CDR3 sequence: CASSLSGARSEQFF. DNA for the CDR3: TGTGCCAGCAGCCTTTCGGGGGCCAGGAGTGAGCAGTTCTTC.

This chain uses TRBV25-1 with TRBJ2-7, with D possibly called TRBD1 or TRBD2 (5 bases each). The CDR3 is made up of 14 amino acids. Trimming pared 8 bases from V and 6 bases from J, leaving 20 bases between. Germline values: CDR1 MGHDK, CDR2 SYGVNS. In DNA, the CDR3 is TGTGCCAGCGCCTCGGACATGACTGGGGGCGAGCAGTACTTC. Its translation: CASASDMTGGEQYF.

CDR3: CARPNTSFHEQFF. The CDR3 region has the DNA TGTGCCAGACCGAATACTAGTTTCCATGAGCAGTTCTTC. V usage is TRBV6-5 and J usage is TRBJ2-1; the D gene is possibly TRBD2 (5 bases). Trimming removed 9 bases at V and 8 bases at J, with 17 bases between. Germline CDR1 and CDR2: MNHEY and SVGAGI. The CDR3 is 13 residues long.

V and J are TRBV9 and TRBJ1-5; 11 nucleotides align to TRBD1. Looked up from germline, CDR1 is SGDLS and CDR2 is YYNGEE. Losses at the gene ends were 1 base for V and 7 bases for J; bases not matched to a gene: 16. The CDR3 consists of 19 residues. This CDR3 reads CASSVSGFGDRGAGQPQHF. The CDR3, as DNA: TGTGCCAGCAGCGTATCGGGATTCGGGGACAGGGGGGCCGGCCAGCCCCAGCATTTT.

The CDR3: CASSLEWDSQFF. As DNA, the CDR3 is TGTGCCAGCAGCTTAGAGTGGGACAGTCAGTTCTTC. The rearrangement links TRBV7-6 to TRBJ2-1; TRBD1 agrees at 7 bases. This CDR3 spans 12 amino acids. Germline values: CDR1 SGHVS, CDR2 FNYEAQ. The V and J ends lost 1 base and 13 bases, in that order; junction bases with no gene match: 4.

The CDR3 sequence is CASSFNLDTQYF. For the CDR3, the DNA is TGTGCCAGCAGCTTCAATTTGGATACGCAGTATTTT. The chain links TRBV7-2 to TRBJ2-3; D is unresolved. Looked up from germline, CDR1 is SGHTA and CDR2 is FQGNSA. Trimming pared 3 bases from V and 6 bases from J, leaving 7 bases between. The CDR3 is 12 amino acids. Full variable domain (outside the CDR3, taken from reference TRBV7-2 and TRBJ2-3): GAGVSQSPSNKVTEKGKDVELRCDPISGHTALYWYRQSLGQGLEFLIYFQGNSAPDKSGLPSDRFSAERTGGSVSTLTIQRTQQEDSAVYLCASSFNLDTQYFGPGTRLTVL.

This clone has only one observation. This chain links TRBV10-1 with TRBJ2-7, with D maybe TRBD2 (7 bases). The CDR3 loop spans 15 amino acids. CDR1 WNHNN and CDR2 SYGVQD come from the germline V gene (reference sequence). V lost 2 bases and J 7 bases, leaving 18 bases between the germline ends. In nucleotides, the CDR3 is TGCGCCAGCAGTGAGGGGTCTAGCGGAGGGGGTGAGCAGTACTTC. Translating it yields CASSEGSSGGGEQYF.

This chain uses TRBV11-2 with TRBJ2-3, with 7 bases matching TRBD2. In germline, CDR1 is SGHAT, CDR2 FQNNGV. The V gene end was trimmed by 2 bases and the J gene end by 4 bases; junction bases not matched to a gene: 6. The CDR3 sequence is 15 residues long. The chain's CDR3 is CASSLSTSVPDTQYF. The CDR3 region has the DNA TGTGCCAGCAGCTTAAGTACTAGCGTCCCAGATACGCAGTATTTT.

This CDR3 is CASNSRDRVHEQFF. The DNA of the CDR3 is TGTGCCAGCAATTCCCGGGACAGGGTGCATGAGCAGTTCTTC. The genes are TRBV27 and TRBJ2-1, with 9 bases that match TRBD1. Per germline, CDR1 MNHEY and CDR2 SMNVEV (reference sequence). The V segment lost 7 bases and the J segment 8 bases; nucleotides outside the gene matches: 9. CDR3 length: 14 residues.

The CDR3 loop is CASSLESGTGDEQYF. In DNA, the CDR3 is TGCGCCAGCAGCCTAGAATCCGGGACAGGGGACGAGCAGTACTTC. The rearrangement uses TRBV4-1 and TRBJ2-7, with 10 positions matching TRBD1. Germline CDR1 and CDR2: MGHRA and YSYEKL. J was trimmed by 5 bases and V by 4 bases; bases with no gene match: 8. The CDR3 runs 15 residues.

The rearrangement joins TRBV9 to TRBJ1-3; 7 nucleotides align to TRBD1. Trimming took 3 bases from V and 0 from J; bases not matched to a gene: 12. Germline V gene data show CDR1 as SGDLS and CDR2 as YYNGEE. The CDR3 runs 18 residues. Here the CDR3 DNA reads TGTGCCAGCAGCGCTCGCCCCGGACAGGAGAGCTCTGGAAACACCATATATTTT. Protein: CASSARPGQESSGNTIYF.

A remark on this clone: In the same sample, other DNA sequences code for this CDR3. The V gene is TRBV27, the J gene TRBJ2-7; D is undetermined. This CDR3 spans 13 amino acids. V gave up 0 bases and J gave up 4 bases, with 7 bases separating them. Germline V gives CDR1 MNHEY, CDR2 SMNVEV (reference sequence). The CDR3 nucleotides are TGTGCCAGCAGTTTATCGGTTTCGTACGAGCAGTACTTC. Residues: CASSLSVSYEQYF.

This CDR3 reads CASSLSSYRAYEQYF. As DNA, the CDR3 is TGCGCCAGCAGCTTATCTAGCTACAGGGCCTACGAGCAGTACTTC. The J gene is TRBJ2-7, the V gene TRBV5-1; the D gene is possibly TRBD1 (6 bases). The CDR3 runs to 15 residues. Deletions cut 2 bases from V and 2 bases from J, with 14 bases between. Germline V CDR1 and CDR2: SGHRS, YFSETQ.

V is TRBV7-9 and J is TRBJ2-5, with TRBD2 identical over 11 bases. This CDR3 spans 12 amino acids. V was pared by 6 bases and J by 9 bases, with 3 bases of the junction left unmatched. Germline CDR1 is SEHNR and CDR2 is FQNEAQ (reference sequence). The CDR3 coding sequence is TGTGCCAGCAGTCCTAGCGGGAGGCCCCAGTACTTC. Its protein product is CASSPSGRPQYF.

Worth noting for this clone: Other nucleotide sequences in the sample specify the same CDR3. V and J are TRBV19 and TRBJ2-7; 8 nucleotides align to TRBD1. The junction had 6 bases not matched to a gene; V was cut back by 5 bases and J by 3 bases. This CDR3 contains 14 residues. Germline lookup yields CDR1 LNHDA and CDR2 SQIVND (reference sequence). The CDR3 bases are TGTGCCAGTAGTCCCGGGACAGGAGGCTACGAGCAGTACTTC. Translation: CASSPGTGGYEQYF.

This chain links TRBV5-1 with TRBJ2-4; D uncertain. Trimming took 4 bases from V and 1 from J, leaving 12 bases between them. The CDR3 has 15 residues. Germline V gene sequence: CDR1 SGHRS, CDR2 YFSETQ. CDR3 nucleotide sequence: TGCGCCAGCAGCAGTGGTGTGGGGGCCAAAAACATTCAGTACTTC. It codes for CASSSGVGAKNIQYF.

This chain connects TRBV4-1 to TRBJ2-7; 12 positions match TRBD1. Germline-derived CDR1 and CDR2 are MGHRA and YSYEKL. The CDR3 contains 14 residues. J was trimmed by 5 bases and V by 4 bases; bases with no gene match: 3. The CDR3 sequence is CASSRGQGANEQYF. CDR3 DNA: TGCGCCAGCAGCCGGGGACAGGGGGCGAACGAGCAGTACTTC.

J is TRBJ2-7 and V is TRBV14; D perhaps matches TRBD2 (5 bases). The CDR3 covers 16 residues. Germline loops: CDR1 SGHDN, CDR2 FVKESK. V dropped 3 bases and J dropped 2 bases, with 17 bases sitting between them. The CDR3, as DNA: TGTGCCAGCAGCCATCTGGACCGGGAATCCCCCTACGAGCAGTACTTC. It is translated as CASSHLDRESPYEQYF. Drawing the rest from reference TRBV14 and TRBJ2-7, the complete variable domain is EAGVTQFPSHSVIEKGQTVTLRCDPISGHDNLYWYRRVMGKEIKFLLHFVKESKQDESGMPNNRFLAERTGGTYSTLKVQPAELEDSGVYFCASSHLDRESPYEQYFGPGTRLTVT.

This chain connects TRBV9 to TRBJ2-1; possibly TRBD1 for D (6 bases). Germline lookup yields CDR1 SGDLS and CDR2 YYNGEE. This CDR3 spans 13 amino acids. V lost 5 bases and J lost 8, with 14 bases in between. CDR3 sequence reads: CASRASSGDEQFF. The CDR3 DNA is TGTGCCAGCAGGGCCTCTTCAGGGGATGAGCAGTTCTTC.

The chain's CDR3 is CASSMRGPPQGPQHF. DNA for the CDR3: TGTGCCAGTAGTATGCGGGGACCTCCCCAGGGGCCCCAGCATTTT. This sequence joins TRBV19 and TRBJ1-5; D is possibly TRBD1 (5 bases). This CDR3 comprises 15 residues. Germline CDR1 and CDR2: LNHDA and SQIVND (reference sequence). Between the trimmed V and J ends, which lost 3 bases and 9 bases, there was a span of 18 bases.

This chain uses TRBV28 with TRBJ2-7, with D possibly being TRBD1 (6 bases). CDR3 length: 16 amino acids. The V gene lost 1 base and the J gene lost 0 bases, with 13 bases spanning the gap. Germline values: CDR1 MDHEN, CDR2 SYDVKM. The CDR3 loop is CASSLLGTGYSYEQYF. The CDR3 nucleotides read TGTGCCAGCAGTTTATTAGGCACAGGGTACTCCTACGAGCAGTACTTC.

The rearrangement joins TRBV19 to TRBJ2-7; maybe TRBD1 (6 bases). The CDR3 consists of 12 residues. Trimming shortened V by 5 bases and J by 7 bases, and 12 bases separated the two germline ends. Per the germline V gene, CDR1 is LNHDA and CDR2 is SQIVND (reference sequence). Here the CDR3 reads CASSLITGEQYF. The DNA for the CDR3 is TGTGCCAGTAGTTTGATAACAGGGGAGCAGTACTTC.

J is TRBJ2-7 and V is TRBV5-4; D possibly corresponds to TRBD1 (5 bases). Per the germline V gene, CDR1 is SGHNT and CDR2 is YYREEE (reference sequence). V lost 4 bases to trimming and J lost 3 bases, with 14 bases between them. The CDR3 runs 14 residues. CDR3 coding DNA: TGTGCCAGCAGCCAGGGCCTCACCTACTACGAGCAGTACTTC. It translates to CASSQGLTYYEQYF. Based on the CDR3 plus reference TRBV5-4 and TRBJ2-7, the full variable domain is ETGVTQSPTHLIKTRGQQVTLRCSSQSGHNTVSWYQQALGQGPQFIFQYYREEENGRGNFPPRFSGLQFPNYSSELNVNALELDDSALYLCASSQGLTYYEQYFGPGTRLTVT.

As to this clone: At one of its ends the junction is not consistent with the germline gene, which may arise from a read error. The V call is TRBV19, the J call TRBJ2-3; the D is unclear. Per germline, CDR1 LNHDA and CDR2 SQIVND (reference sequence). This CDR3 has 13 residues. The CDR3 sequence: CAGSHVGSDTQYF. The CDR3 DNA follows: TGTGCCGGTAGTCACGTGGGTTCAGATACGCAGTATTTT.

The chain combines TRBV7-9 with TRBJ2-7, with D perhaps matching TRBD1 or TRBD2 (5 bases each). Germline-derived CDR1 and CDR2 are SEHNR and FQNEAQ (reference sequence). The CDR3 is made up of 15 amino acids. The V gene lost 5 bases and the J gene lost 3 bases, with 17 bases spanning the gap. The CDR3 DNA is TGTGCCAGCAGCACCGGGGCAGGGTGGGACTACGAGCAGTACTTC. It specifies CASSTGAGWDYEQYF.

The gene calls are TRBV9 and TRBJ2-2, with 8 bases matching TRBD1. Germline CDR1 SGDLS, CDR2 YYNGEE. Trimming removed 0 bases from V and 7 bases from J; junction bases left unmatched: 5. This CDR3 has 15 residues. The CDR3 here is CASSVVAGGSGELFF. CDR3 DNA sequence: TGTGCCAGCAGCGTAGTGGCAGGGGGCAGCGGGGAGCTGTTTTTT.

CDR3 region: CASSPRTGNTGELFF. Written as DNA, the CDR3 is TGTGCCAGCAGCCCTCGGACTGGGAACACCGGGGAGCTGTTTTTT. The chain couples TRBV9 to TRBJ2-2; tentative D call: TRBD2 (5 bases). Germline V gene lookup returns CDR1 SGDLS and CDR2 YYNGEE. V was trimmed by 4 bases and J by 1 base, leaving 11 bases between them. The CDR3 contains 15 residues.

The V gene is TRBV7-8, the J gene TRBJ1-5; D not certain. This CDR3 region has 17 residues. Germline V gene data show CDR1 as SGHVS and CDR2 as FQNEAQ. V dropped 5 bases and J dropped 2 bases, with 19 bases sitting between them. The CDR3 spells CASSEWAGPKGNQPQHF. The CDR3 DNA reads TGTGCCAGCAGCGAATGGGCAGGACCTAAGGGCAATCAGCCCCAGCATTTT.

The chain recombines TRBV6-6 with TRBJ2-1; D is possibly TRBD2 (5 bases). The germline CDR1 and CDR2 sequences are MNHNY and SVGAGI (reference sequence). V lost 0 bases, J lost 8 bases, and 11 bases lay in between. The CDR3 is 14 residues long. CDR3 loop: CASSYSTSGHEQFF. CDR3 nucleotide sequence: TGTGCCAGCAGTTACTCCACTAGTGGGCATGAGCAGTTCTTC.